One sample yielded the 28 T cell receptor beta chains listed below, sequenced in a study of OX40 agonist ivuxolimab in advanced cancers. Produced via immunoSEQ multiplex PCR; TCRdb's table is partial and in-frame only. This sample yields 65,000 to 70,000 clones, of which roughly 80% are seen a single time; about a tenth belongs to the top ten. This sample comprised CD4+ or CD8+ T cells sorted from blood, obtained in a trial of the OX40 agonist ivuxolimab. The receptor set was obtained from an adult with an advanced solid tumor such as melanoma, head and neck, liver or kidney cancer.

The chain combines TRBV2 with TRBJ1-5; no reliable D call. The CDR3 covers 12 residues. The germline V gene has CDR1 SNHLY and CDR2 FYNNEI. Trimming removed 3 bases at V and 4 bases at J, with 4 bases between. The CDR3 region is CASSDENQPQHF. The CDR3 bases are TGTGCCAGCAGTGACGAGAATCAGCCCCAGCATTTT.

V and J are TRBV7-2 and TRBJ1-1; 7 positions match TRBD1. The V gene end was trimmed by 5 bases and the J gene end by 1 base; junction bases not matched to a gene: 7. CDR3 length equals 15 residues. The V gene's germline CDR1 is SGHTA and CDR2 FQGNSA. The CDR3 coding sequence is TGTGCCAGCAGCAAAGACAGGGCGGGGAACACTGAAGCTTTCTTT. This codes for CASSKDRAGNTEAFF.

The chain links TRBV6-1 to TRBJ2-3; D remains unclear. In germline, CDR1 is MNHNS, CDR2 SASEGT. The V gene lost 6 bases and the J gene lost 2 bases, with 12 bases spanning the gap. The CDR3 contains 14 residues. Here the CDR3 reads CASSPTHNTDTQYF. Here the CDR3 DNA reads TGTGCCAGCAGCCCTACACATAACACAGATACGCAGTATTTT.

The genes are TRBV5-1 and TRBJ2-7, with 9 bases identical to TRBD1. J lost 2 bases, V lost 4 bases, and 10 bases had no gene match. The CDR3 totals 16 residues. Germline V lookup: CDR1 SGHRS, CDR2 YFSETQ. The DNA of the CDR3 is TGCGCCAGCAGCCCCGCTGGACGGGACAGGGCCTACGAGCAGTACTTC. Translated: CASSPAGRDRAYEQYF.

V is TRBV6-6 and J is TRBJ1-1; D not certain. This CDR3 spans 14 amino acids. The germline gives CDR1 MNHNY, CDR2 SVGAGI (reference sequence). The V end lost 6 bases, the J end lost 1 base, and 12 bases lay between the germline ends. CDR3 residues: CASSPRRGNTEAFF. The CDR3 DNA sequence: TGTGCCAGCAGCCCCAGGCGGGGGAACACTGAAGCTTTCTTT.

Only a few counts were recorded for this clone. The chain couples TRBV7-8 to TRBJ1-3; no clear D. This CDR3 contains 14 residues. V lost 7 bases and J 4 bases, leaving 14 bases between the germline ends. From germline, CDR1 is SGHVS and CDR2 FQNEAQ. The CDR3 coding sequence is TGTGCCAGCACCCAACGGGGTGCAGGAAACACCATATATTTT. It translates to CASTQRGAGNTIYF.

The chain employs TRBV4-3 and TRBJ2-3; tentative D call: TRBD2 (6 bases). V was pared by 3 bases and J by 4 bases, with 20 bases between. Germline-derived CDR1 and CDR2 are LGHNA and YSLEER. CDR3 length: 17 residues. For the CDR3, the DNA is TGCGCCAGCAGCCAGTTCGGGGGACGGGCGGGCGCAGATACGCAGTATTTT. Protein product: CASSQFGGRAGADTQYF.

This clone was detected only a few times. The CDR3 coding sequence is TGTGCCAGCAGTGCGACAGAAAGTGAAAAACTGTTTTTT. It yields the protein CASSATESEKLFF. The chain recombines TRBV6-1 with TRBJ1-4; a weak D match, TRBD1 (5 bases). CDR3 length equals 13 residues. The V end was cut by 4 bases, the J end by 7 bases, with 10 bases between. Per germline, CDR1 MNHNS and CDR2 SASEGT.

The V and J genes are TRBV7-3 and TRBJ2-3; D gene ambiguous. The CDR3 extends over 13 amino acids. Germline CDR1 and CDR2: SGHTA and FQGTGA. The ends were cut back, 2 bases at V and 5 bases at J, with 8 bases in the middle. The CDR3 DNA reads TGTGCCAGCAGCTTAGCTTTGGGAGATACGCAGTATTTT. Translating it yields CASSLALGDTQYF.

The chain recombines TRBV5-1 with TRBJ2-5, with 9 bases aligning to TRBD2. Germline V gene data show CDR1 as SGHRS and CDR2 as YFSETQ. The CDR3 totals 13 residues. The V gene end was trimmed by 2 bases and the J gene end by 4 bases; junction bases not matched to a gene: 0. The CDR3 DNA reads TGCGCCAGCAGCTTAGCGGGAGGAGAGACCCAGTACTTC. Amino acid sequence: CASSLAGGETQYF.

The genes are TRBV2 and TRBJ2-5; D uncertain. Deletions cut 2 bases from V and 1 base from J, with 8 bases between. CDR1 and CDR2 from the germline V gene are SNHLY and FYNNEI. The CDR3 consists of 14 residues. The DNA of the CDR3 is TGTGCCAGCAGTGAACTCCAGGTCCAAGAGACCCAGTACTTC. Its translation: CASSELQVQETQYF.

This chain joins TRBV9 and TRBJ2-5, with D uncertain. Germline lookup yields CDR1 SGDLS and CDR2 YYNGEE. This CDR3 is built from 14 residues. V dropped 3 bases and J dropped 1 base, with 10 bases sitting between them. DNA of the CDR3: TGTGCCAGCAGCGAGTCGGGCGCCCAAGAGACCCAGTACTTC. Translated: CASSESGAQETQYF.

V and J are TRBV6-1 and TRBJ1-5, with D perhaps matching TRBD1 (5 bases). The germline CDR1 and CDR2 sequences are MNHNS and SASEGT. V dropped 6 bases and J dropped 7 bases, with 19 bases sitting between them. The CDR3 has 15 amino acids. CDR3 loop: CASRGEVLWGQPQHF. CDR3 bases: TGTGCCAGCAGGGGGGAGGTCCTCTGGGGACAGCCCCAGCATTTT.

This chain uses TRBV27 with TRBJ1-1, with unresolved D. V shed 5 bases and J shed 1 base, with 14 bases lying between them. Germline values: CDR1 MNHEY, CDR2 SMNVEV (reference sequence). The CDR3 sequence is 15 residues long. The CDR3 bases are TGTGCCAGCAGTGGATTGTCTCCCGGGAACACTGAAGCTTTCTTT. It yields the protein CASSGLSPGNTEAFF.

This clone occurred once. This chain connects TRBV28 to TRBJ1-6; possibly TRBD1 for D (5 bases). The length of the CDR3 is 14 residues. Germline V gene data show CDR1 as MDHEN and CDR2 as SYDVKM. Trimming cost V 4 bases and J 12 bases, with 16 bases left between them. CDR3 amino acids: CASSSPGGDQPLHF. CDR3 in DNA: TGTGCCAGCAGTTCCCCTGGAGGGGATCAACCCCTCCACTTT. Filled out from reference TRBV28 and TRBJ1-6, the complete variable domain reads DVKVTQSSRYLVKRTGEKVFLECVQDMDHENMFWYRQDPGLGLRLIYFSYDVKMKEKGDIPEGYSVSREKKERFSLILESASTNQTSMYLCASSSPGGDQPLHFGNGTRLTVT.

The V and J genes are TRBV5-1 and TRBJ2-2; no definite D call. Trimming took 4 bases from V and 1 from J, leaving 5 bases between them. This CDR3 is 13 amino acids long. CDR1 SGHRS and CDR2 YFSETQ come from the germline V gene. CDR3 in DNA: TGCGCCAGCAGCCCTGAGAACACCGGGGAGCTGTTTTTT. It translates to CASSPENTGELFF.

This chain joins TRBV29-1 and TRBJ2-2, with 8 bases lining up with TRBD2. The CDR3 is 14 residues long. Germline V CDR1 and CDR2: SQVTM, ANQGSEA. The J segment lost 5 bases and the V segment lost 1 base, leaving 3 bases of the junction unmatched. The chain's CDR3 is CSVEVGRGTGELFF. CDR3 sequence (DNA): TGCAGCGTTGAAGTCGGGAGGGGAACCGGGGAGCTGTTTTTT.

The J gene is TRBJ2-2, the V gene TRBV6-4; TRBD1 matches 10 bases. Trimming cost V 6 bases and J 4 bases; bases outside gene matches: 5. The CDR3 is 15 residues long. Germline CDR1 is MRHNA and CDR2 is SNTAGT. CDR3 amino acids: CASSLTGGGTGELFF. CDR3 in DNA: TGTGCCAGCAGCCTGACAGGGGGCGGCACCGGGGAGCTGTTTTTT.

V usage is TRBV7-3 and J usage is TRBJ2-2, with 10 bases lining up with TRBD2. Germline CDR1 and CDR2: SGHTA and FQGTGA. J lost 1 base, V lost 4 bases, and 3 bases had no gene match. CDR3 length: 16 residues. The CDR3 sequence: CASSSWTSGNTGELFF. For the CDR3, the DNA is TGTGCCAGCAGCTCGTGGACTAGCGGGAACACCGGGGAGCTGTTTTTT.

This chain links TRBV5-5 with TRBJ1-1; 7 nucleotides line up with TRBD1. J lost 0 bases, V lost 3 bases, and 2 bases had no gene match. In germline, CDR1 is SGHKS, CDR2 YYEKEE (reference sequence). The CDR3 is 14 residues long. CDR3 bases: TGTGCCAGCAGCTCGACAGGGCTGAACACTGAAGCTTTCTTT. As protein: CASSSTGLNTEAFF. Supplemented by reference TRBV5-5 and TRBJ1-1, the full variable domain reads DAGVTQSPTHLIKTRGQQVTLRCSPISGHKSVSWYQQVLGQGPQFIFQYYEKEERGRGNFPDRFSARQFPNYSSELNVNALLLGDSALYLCASSSTGLNTEAFFGQGTRLTVV.

The CDR3 here is CAAGTGREWTEAFF. The CDR3 bases are TGTGCCGCCGGGACAGGGAGGGAATGGACTGAAGCTTTCTTT. J is TRBJ1-1 and V is TRBV28; TRBD1 aligns across 9 bases. Germline V gene data show CDR1 as MDHEN and CDR2 as SYDVKM. The CDR3 loop spans 14 amino acids. J gave up 5 bases and V 11 bases, and 12 bases lay outside the gene matches.

The chain recombines TRBV19 with TRBJ1-4; no definite D call. V was clipped by 1 base and J by 5 bases, with 14 bases between them. The germline CDR1 and CDR2 sequences are LNHDA and SQIVND (reference sequence). This CDR3 is 16 amino acids long. The CDR3 coding sequence is TGTGCCAGTAGTATAGGAGTCAGGACGGAGAATGAAAAACTGTTTTTT. Amino acids: CASSIGVRTENEKLFF.

This chain joins TRBV4-1 and TRBJ2-5; perhaps TRBD2 as D (6 bases). The germline V and J ends were trimmed by 4 bases and 5 bases, with 11 bases remaining between them. The germline V gene has CDR1 MGHRA and CDR2 YSYEKL. The CDR3 totals 13 residues. The CDR3 nucleotides read TGCGCCAGCAGCCGTACGGAGGGGGAGACCCAGTACTTC. It is translated as CASSRTEGETQYF.

The chain joins TRBV4-2 to TRBJ2-2, with 7 bases aligning to TRBD1. Germline-derived CDR1 and CDR2 are LGHNA and YNFKEQ. The CDR3 runs to 15 residues. The junction had 4 bases not matched to a gene; V was cut back by 5 bases and J by 1 base. DNA for the CDR3: TGTGCCAGCAGCTTGGGGGACAGGAACACCGGGGAGCTGTTTTTT. Translated: CASSLGDRNTGELFF.

This clone was found a few times. The genes are TRBV6-5 and TRBJ1-1; TRBD1 aligns across 8 bases. This CDR3 has 14 residues. Germline V gene lookup returns CDR1 MNHEY and CDR2 SVGAGI. V gave up 6 bases and J gave up 9 bases; unmatched junction bases: 12. CDR3 sequence reads: CASSGEDRAGKAFF. CDR3 nucleotides: TGTGCCAGCAGCGGGGAGGACAGGGCAGGGAAAGCTTTCTTT.

CDR3 protein: CASSPSGEVLAQFF. For the CDR3, the DNA is TGTGCCAGCAGCCCCTCGGGGGAGGTACTAGCGCAGTTCTTC. The chain links TRBV5-4 to TRBJ2-1, with D perhaps TRBD2 (6 bases). CDR1 and CDR2 (germline): SGHNT, YYREEE (reference sequence). V lost 4 bases and J 12 bases, leaving 20 bases between the germline ends. The CDR3 covers 14 residues.

The chain has TRBV5-5 and TRBJ2-5; D tentatively reads TRBD1 or TRBD2 (5 bases each). This CDR3 spans 14 amino acids. Germline CDR1 and CDR2: SGHKS and YYEKEE (reference sequence). Trimming removed 0 bases at V and 5 bases at J, with 11 bases between. CDR3 sequence: CASSLETGTETQYF. CDR3 nucleotide sequence: TGTGCCAGCAGCTTGGAGACGGGGACGGAGACCCAGTACTTC.

This clone was seen only a few times. This rearrangement joins TRBV5-4 to TRBJ1-1, with 7 bases matching TRBD1. The CDR3 covers 13 residues. The germline V gene has CDR1 SGHNT and CDR2 YYREEE (reference sequence). V was pared by 2 bases and J by 7 bases, with 5 bases of the junction left unmatched. The CDR3 region is CASSFGTDGEAFF. DNA for the CDR3: TGTGCCAGCAGCTTTGGGACAGACGGTGAAGCTTTCTTT.